Below, 29 T cell receptor beta chains from the same sample are listed, as sequenced in a study of CD8 T cells in ankylosing spondylitis. Study results and limitations: Seemingly characteristic of ankylosing spondylitis blood was a TCR beta motif consisting of roughly 8 highly homologous variants.

These receptors lack a known antigen. TCRdb ran MiXCR on the 5' RACE reads and lists one entry per CDR3 protein. The sample lists roughly 440,000 distinct CDR3 sequences; roughly a sixth were seen once. Material: blood, either unsorted or a sorted T cell fraction (not recorded which). The receptors come from a male donor with ankylosing spondylitis.

This clonotype was seen a handful of times. CDR3 residues: CASSLGSSGRTGELFF. The DNA of the CDR3 is TGTGCCAGCAGCTTAGGGTCTAGCGGACGCACCGGGGAGCTGTTTTTT. V usage is TRBV11-2 and J usage is TRBJ2-2; 7 nucleotides match TRBD2. Germline V CDR1 and CDR2: SGHAT, FQNNGV. This CDR3 is built from 16 residues. Germline trimming cut 1 base from V and 4 bases from J; bases unmatched to any gene: 6.

This clonotype was counted between two and nine times. V gene TRBV7-9 combines with J gene TRBJ1-5, with TRBD1 matching over 7 bases. V was pared by 5 bases and J by 0 bases, with 7 bases of the junction left unmatched. Per the germline V gene, CDR1 is SEHNR and CDR2 is FQNEAQ (reference sequence). The CDR3 is 16 residues long. CDR3 sequence reads: CASSPQGETSNQPQHF. The CDR3 nucleotides are TGTGCCAGCAGCCCCCAGGGGGAAACTAGCAATCAGCCCCAGCATTTT.

This chain uses TRBV25-1 with TRBJ2-1, with TRBD2 matching 9 bases. Germline loops: CDR1 MGHDK, CDR2 SYGVNS. V was clipped by 3 bases and J by 4 bases; unmatched bases: 4. The CDR3 length is 15 residues. The CDR3 bases are TGTGCCAGCAGTGACGAACTAGCGGGTTACAATGAGCAGTTCTTC. Residues: CASSDELAGYNEQFF.

There are a few counts of this clonotype. The CDR3 loop is CASSQDVRAGSDEDKAFF. The CDR3 DNA sequence: TGCGCCAGCAGCCAAGATGTAAGGGCGGGTTCCGACGAAGATAAAGCTTTCTTT. The chain links TRBV4-1 to TRBJ1-1, with no clear D. The CDR3 has 18 residues. V shed 0 bases and J shed 9 bases, with 26 bases lying between them. Germline V CDR1 and CDR2: MGHRA, YSYEKL.

This clonotype was picked up a small number of times. V and J are TRBV9 and TRBJ1-2; TRBD1 is a possible D gene (5 bases). The CDR3 covers 14 residues. V was trimmed by 4 bases and J by 4 bases, leaving 14 bases between them. Germline V gene lookup returns CDR1 SGDLS and CDR2 YYNGEE. Written as DNA, the CDR3 is TGTGCCAGCAGCTCACCGGGACGTCTCTATGGCTACACCTTC. Translated, it gives CASSSPGRLYGYTF.

This clonotype was counted a few times. Sequence at one end of the junction differs from germline and may be a read error. This chain uses TRBV20-1 with TRBJ2-1; 9 nucleotides agree with TRBD2. The CDR3 consists of 14 residues. CDR1 and CDR2 from the germline V gene are DFQATT and SNEGSKA (reference sequence). The CDR3 DNA follows: TGCAGTGCAAGAGAGCGGGGGGATTACAATGAGCAGTTCTTC. Translating gives CSARERGDYNEQFF.

This clonotype was counted only a few times. J is TRBJ2-1 and V is TRBV6-1; TRBD1 is a possible D gene (5 bases). V gave up 5 bases and J gave up 2 bases, with 7 bases separating them. Germline V lookup: CDR1 MNHNS, CDR2 SASEGT. The CDR3 is 13 residues long. CDR3 protein: CASSRRAYNEQFF. CDR3 coding DNA: TGTGCCAGCAGTCGCAGGGCCTACAATGAGCAGTTCTTC.

This clonotype was seen more than once but under ten times. The J gene is TRBJ2-5, the V gene TRBV18; possibly TRBD1 for D (6 bases). The CDR3 is 14 amino acids. The V gene's germline CDR1 is KGHSH and CDR2 LQKENI. V dropped 4 bases and J dropped 1 base, with 10 bases sitting between them. CDR3 protein: CASSRTDTQETQYF. In DNA form, the CDR3 reads TGTGCCAGCTCACGGACAGATACCCAAGAGACCCAGTACTTC.

This chain connects TRBV29-1 to TRBJ1-2, with 7 bases identical to TRBD1. The V segment lost 5 bases and the J segment 2 bases; nucleotides outside the gene matches: 11. CDR3 size: 15 residues. CDR1 is SQVTM, CDR2 ANQGSEA, per germline. The CDR3 DNA reads TGCAGCGTTTTTAACAGAGACAGGGAAAACTATGGCTACACCTTC. Protein: CSVFNRDRENYGYTF.

This clonotype was counted many times. The rearrangement joins TRBV5-1 to TRBJ2-1; a possible D gene is TRBD2 (6 bases). V lost 0 bases and J 4 bases, leaving 11 bases between the germline ends. Germline-derived CDR1 and CDR2 are SGHRS and YFSETQ. CDR3 length: 15 residues. DNA for the CDR3: TGCGCCAGCAGCTTGGCGGGGGACCCATACAATGAGCAGTTCTTC. Its protein product is CASSLAGDPYNEQFF.

This clonotype was detected only a few times. The junction shows a germline mismatch at one end, possibly a read error. The CDR3 loop is CACSFSREETQYF. CDR3 sequence (DNA): TGTGCCTGCAGCTTTTCCCGCGAAGAGACCCAGTACTTC. V gene TRBV7-2 combines with J gene TRBJ2-5; D is unresolved. Per the germline V gene, CDR1 is SGHTA and CDR2 is FQGNSA. The CDR3 consists of 13 residues.

The chain couples TRBV11-2 to TRBJ1-1, with D maybe TRBD1 (5 bases). Germline CDR1 and CDR2: SGHAT and FQNNGV. The V gene lost 4 bases and the J gene lost 5 bases, with 14 bases spanning the gap. CDR3 length: 14 residues. DNA of the CDR3: TGTGCCAGCAGCTCCCGGTCCCGGGGGACTGAAGCTTTCTTT. Its protein is CASSSRSRGTEAFF.

This clonotype was counted between two and nine times. This chain uses TRBV5-1 with TRBJ1-4, with D possibly matching TRBD1 (6 bases). Germline assignment: CDR1 SGHRS and CDR2 YFSETQ. The germline V and J ends were trimmed by 4 bases and 5 bases, with 15 bases remaining between them. The CDR3 runs 15 residues. CDR3 in amino acids: CASSGNRASNEKLFF. In DNA, the CDR3 is TGCGCCAGCAGCGGAAACAGGGCATCGAATGAAAAACTGTTTTTT.

This chain joins TRBV20-1 and TRBJ2-7; TRBD1 is a possible D gene (6 bases). The CDR3 sequence is 13 residues long. Germline V gene lookup returns CDR1 DFQATT and CDR2 SNEGSKA (reference sequence). V was trimmed by 3 bases and J by 6 bases, leaving 15 bases between them. CDR3 nucleotides: TGCAGTGCTAGGATATCGTCAGGGGCCGAGCAGTACTTC. It translates to CSARISSGAEQYF.

V gene TRBV12-3 or TRBV12-4 combines with J gene TRBJ2-7; 7 nucleotides align to TRBD1. J gave up 2 bases and V 4 bases, and 8 bases lay outside the gene matches. The CDR3 sequence is 15 residues long. In DNA form, the CDR3 reads TGTGCCAGCAGTTCCACAGGGGTCGGTACCTACGAGCAGTACTTC. Amino acids: CASSSTGVGTYEQYF.

CDR3 residues: CATSRDHSRASTDTQYF. The CDR3 DNA is TGTGCCACCAGCAGAGATCACTCCCGTGCTAGCACAGATACGCAGTATTTT. The J gene is TRBJ2-3, the V gene TRBV15; no firm D call. The CDR3 extends over 17 amino acids. Trimming took 0 bases from V and 0 from J, leaving 13 bases between them. Per the germline V gene, CDR1 is LNHNV and CDR2 is YYDKDF (reference sequence).

The chain uses TRBV2 and TRBJ1-2; D remains unclear. The CDR3 covers 13 residues. The V end was cut by 6 bases, the J end by 6 bases, with 14 bases between. CDR1 is SNHLY and CDR2 is FYNNEI in the germline V gene. The CDR3 nucleotides are TGTGCCAGCAGCGTTACGGCGACCGATGGCTACACCTTC. It translates to CASSVTATDGYTF.

This clonotype was found a few times. This sequence joins TRBV10-3 and TRBJ2-7, with 10 bases fitting TRBD1. V gave up 6 bases and J gave up 3 bases; unmatched junction bases: 5. Looked up from germline, CDR1 is ENHRY and CDR2 is SYGVKD. The CDR3 length is 14 residues. DNA of the CDR3: TGTGCCATCAGGACCGGGACAGGGGACTACGAGCAGTACTTC. It is translated as CAIRTGTGDYEQYF.

There are many counts of this clonotype. The chain employs TRBV12-3 or TRBV12-4 and TRBJ2-1; 8 bases line up with TRBD2. Germline trimming cut 3 bases from V and 3 bases from J; bases unmatched to any gene: 4. CDR3 length equals 15 residues. CDR3 bases: TGTGCCAGCAGTTTTATCGGGGGGGTCTACAATGAGCAGTTCTTC. Its protein is CASSFIGGVYNEQFF.

This chain links TRBV7-6 with TRBJ2-3; D is possibly TRBD2 (5 bases). Trimming left V 5 bases short and J 1 base short, with 16 bases between. CDR1 and CDR2 (germline): SGHVS, FNYEAQ. The CDR3 has 16 residues. DNA for the CDR3: TGTGCCAGCAGCCCCCAAGCGACTACTGGCACAGATACGCAGTATTTT. Amino acids: CASSPQATTGTDTQYF.

The rearrangement links TRBV2 to TRBJ1-1, with D tentatively TRBD1 (6 bases). With 4 bases removed from V and 5 bases from J, the gap between germline ends came to 11 bases. The CDR3 spans 13 residues. Germline CDR1 reads SNHLY; CDR2 reads FYNNEI. The CDR3 DNA reads TGTGCCAGCAGTGGTACAGGGAAGACTGAAGCTTTCTTT. Protein: CASSGTGKTEAFF. Full variable domain (missing parts from reference TRBV2 and TRBJ1-1): EPEVTQTPSHQVTQMGQEVILRCVPISNHLYFYWYRQILGQKVEFLVSFYNNEISEKSEIFDDQFSVERPDGSNFTLKIRSTKLEDSAMYFCASSGTGKTEAFFGQGTRLTVV.

The rearrangement links TRBV6-5 to TRBJ2-4; tentatively, D is TRBD2 (5 bases). CDR1 and CDR2 (germline): MNHEY, SVGAGI. V lost 2 bases to trimming and J lost 0 bases, with 8 bases between them. The CDR3 spans 15 residues. The CDR3, as DNA: TGTGCCAGCAGTTACGGGAGCCAAGCCAAAAACATTCAGTACTTC. This gives the protein CASSYGSQAKNIQYF.

This clonotype was seen more than once but under ten times. The chain is built from TRBV6-2 or TRBV6-3 and TRBJ2-4, with D possibly being TRBD1 (5 bases). Trimming took 8 bases from V and 3 from J, leaving 17 bases between them. The germline V gene encodes CDR1 MNHEY and CDR2 SVGEGT. This CDR3 spans 15 amino acids. This chain's CDR3 is CASRDPRAGKNIQYF. The CDR3 coding sequence is TGTGCCAGCCGCGACCCCAGGGCAGGCAAAAACATTCAGTACTTC.

This clonotype was observed many times. The CDR3 sequence is CASSLAVGAGTGELFF. DNA for the CDR3: TGTGCCAGCAGCTTAGCGGTGGGAGCGGGAACCGGGGAGCTGTTTTTT. This sequence joins TRBV7-2 and TRBJ2-2, with 7 nucleotides matching TRBD2. This CDR3 has 16 residues. Germline V lookup: CDR1 SGHTA, CDR2 FQGNSA. The V and J ends lost 0 bases and 5 bases, in that order; junction bases with no gene match: 6.

This clonotype came up a few times. V gene TRBV20-1 combines with J gene TRBJ1-3, with TRBD1 identical over 7 bases. Trimming at V came to 7 bases and at J to 0 bases, leaving 6 bases not matched to a gene. Per the germline V gene, CDR1 is DFQATT and CDR2 is SNEGSKA (reference sequence). The CDR3 extends over 14 amino acids. CDR3 in DNA: TGCAGTGTCTCTAGGGACAGCTCTGGAAACACCATATATTTT. Translating it yields CSVSRDSSGNTIYF.

This clonotype turned up a few times. This chain links TRBV7-2 with TRBJ2-1; no clear D gene. Germline assignment: CDR1 SGHTA and CDR2 FQGNSA. V gave up 2 bases and J gave up 0 bases, with 8 bases separating them. The CDR3 covers 15 residues. The CDR3 reads CASSLYVSSYNEQFF. CDR3 DNA sequence: TGTGCCAGCAGCTTATATGTTAGCTCCTACAATGAGCAGTTCTTC.

This clonotype has at least ten counts. This chain connects TRBV12-3 or TRBV12-4 to TRBJ1-1; D uncertain. Deletions cut 5 bases from V and 4 bases from J, with 17 bases between. The CDR3 spans 15 residues. The CDR3 spells CASSIGEPGGTEAFF. The CDR3 nucleotides read TGTGCCAGCAGTATCGGAGAGCCCGGTGGCACTGAAGCTTTCTTT.

The gene calls are TRBV28 and TRBJ2-3, with TRBD2 matching 7 bases. The trim removed 8 bases at V and 1 base at J, leaving 9 bases unmatched. This CDR3 is 15 amino acids long. Germline loops: CDR1 MDHEN, CDR2 SYDVKM. As DNA, the CDR3 is TGTGCCAGCTTTGGAGCGCTAGCGGGCACAGATACGCAGTATTTT. It yields the protein CASFGALAGTDTQYF.

There are a few counts of this clonotype. CDR3 coding DNA: TGTGCCAGCGGGACCCACCCCGATACGCAGTATTTT. This codes for CASGTHPDTQYF. J is TRBJ2-3 and V is TRBV27; perhaps D is TRBD1 or TRBD2 (5 bases each). The length of the CDR3 is 12 residues. Trimming left V 8 bases short and J 6 bases short, with 12 bases between. The germline V gene has CDR1 MNHEY and CDR2 SMNVEV (reference sequence).